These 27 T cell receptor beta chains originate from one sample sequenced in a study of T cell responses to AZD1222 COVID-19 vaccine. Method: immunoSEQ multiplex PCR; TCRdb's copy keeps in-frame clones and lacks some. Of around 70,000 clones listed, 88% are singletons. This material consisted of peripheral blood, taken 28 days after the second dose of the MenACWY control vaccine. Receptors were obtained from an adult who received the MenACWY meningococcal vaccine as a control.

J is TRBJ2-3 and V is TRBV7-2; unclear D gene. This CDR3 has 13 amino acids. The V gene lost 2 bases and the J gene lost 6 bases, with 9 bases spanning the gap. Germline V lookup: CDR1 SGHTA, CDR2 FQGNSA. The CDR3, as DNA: TGTGCCAGCAGCTTACAAGGACCCGATACGCAGTATTTT. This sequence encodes CASSLQGPDTQYF.

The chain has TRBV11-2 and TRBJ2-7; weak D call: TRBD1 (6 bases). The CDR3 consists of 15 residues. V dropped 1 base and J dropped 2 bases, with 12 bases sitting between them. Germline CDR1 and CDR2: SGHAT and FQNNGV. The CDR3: CASSLGPTGPYEQYF. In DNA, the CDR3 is TGTGCCAGCAGCTTAGGCCCCACAGGGCCCTACGAGCAGTACTTC.

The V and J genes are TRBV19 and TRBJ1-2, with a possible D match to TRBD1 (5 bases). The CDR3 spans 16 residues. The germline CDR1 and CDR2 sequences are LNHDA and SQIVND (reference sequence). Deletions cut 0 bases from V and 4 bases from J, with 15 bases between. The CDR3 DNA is TGTGCCAGTAGTATAGAGGCAGGGACGTACGGCTATGGCTACACCTTC. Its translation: CASSIEAGTYGYGYTF.

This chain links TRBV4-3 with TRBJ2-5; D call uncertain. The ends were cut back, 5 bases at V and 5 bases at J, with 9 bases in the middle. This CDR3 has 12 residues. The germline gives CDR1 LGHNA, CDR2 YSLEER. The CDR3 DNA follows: TGCGCCAGCAGCGGCCACGATGAGACCCAGTACTTC. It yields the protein CASSGHDETQYF.

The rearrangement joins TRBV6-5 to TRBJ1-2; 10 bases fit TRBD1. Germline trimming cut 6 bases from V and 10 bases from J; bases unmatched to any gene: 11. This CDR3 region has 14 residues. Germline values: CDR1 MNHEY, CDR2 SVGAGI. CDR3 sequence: CASRQGWDRGYYTF. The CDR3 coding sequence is TGTGCCAGCAGACAAGGATGGGACAGGGGATACTACACCTTC.

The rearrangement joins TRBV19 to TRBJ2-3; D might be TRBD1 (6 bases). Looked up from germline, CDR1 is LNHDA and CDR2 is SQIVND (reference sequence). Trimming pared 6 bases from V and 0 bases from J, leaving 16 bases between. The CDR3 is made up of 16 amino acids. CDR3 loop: CASSVGTGISTDTQYF. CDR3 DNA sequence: TGTGCCAGTAGCGTGGGCACAGGGATAAGCACAGATACGCAGTATTTT.

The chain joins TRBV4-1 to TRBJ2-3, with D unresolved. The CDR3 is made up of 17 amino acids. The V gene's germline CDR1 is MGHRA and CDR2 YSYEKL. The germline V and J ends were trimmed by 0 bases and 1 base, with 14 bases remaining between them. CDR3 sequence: CASSQDESRDRTDTQYF. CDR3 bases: TGCGCCAGCAGCCAAGATGAGAGTCGCGACCGCACAGATACGCAGTATTTT.

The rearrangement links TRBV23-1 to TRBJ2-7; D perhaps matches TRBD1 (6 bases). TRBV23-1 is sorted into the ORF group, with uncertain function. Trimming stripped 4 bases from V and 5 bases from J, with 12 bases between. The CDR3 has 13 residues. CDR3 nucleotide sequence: TGCGCCAGCAGTCGGAGACAGGACCACGAGCAGTACTTC. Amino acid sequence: CASSRRQDHEQYF.

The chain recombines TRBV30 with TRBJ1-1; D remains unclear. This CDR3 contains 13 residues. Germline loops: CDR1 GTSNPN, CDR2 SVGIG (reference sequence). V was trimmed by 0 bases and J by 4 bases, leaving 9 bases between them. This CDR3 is CAWSVEAGTEAFF. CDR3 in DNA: TGTGCCTGGAGTGTAGAGGCGGGCACTGAAGCTTTCTTT.

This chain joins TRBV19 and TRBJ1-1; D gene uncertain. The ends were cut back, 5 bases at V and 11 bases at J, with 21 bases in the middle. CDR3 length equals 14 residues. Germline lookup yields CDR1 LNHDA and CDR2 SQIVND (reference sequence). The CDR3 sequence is CASSLRPDGPVAFF. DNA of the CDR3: TGTGCCAGTAGTCTTCGCCCAGACGGCCCGGTTGCTTTCTTT. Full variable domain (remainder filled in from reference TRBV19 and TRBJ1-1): DGGITQSPKYLFRKEGQNVTLSCEQNLNHDAMYWYRQDPGQGLRLIYYSQIVNDFQKGDIAEGYSVSREKKESFPLTVTSAQKNPTAFYLCASSLRPDGPVAFFGQGTRLTVV.

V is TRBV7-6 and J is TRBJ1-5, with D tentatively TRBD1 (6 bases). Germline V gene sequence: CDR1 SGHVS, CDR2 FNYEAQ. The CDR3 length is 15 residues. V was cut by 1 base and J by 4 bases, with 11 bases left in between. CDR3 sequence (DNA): TGTGCCAGCAGCTTAGGCGTCGGACAGAATCAGCCCCAGCATTTT. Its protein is CASSLGVGQNQPQHF. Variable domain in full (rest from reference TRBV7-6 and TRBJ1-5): GAGVSQSPRYKVTKRGQDVALRCDPISGHVSLYWYRQALGQGPEFLTYFNYEAQQDKSGLPNDRFSAERPEGSISTLTIQRTEQRDSAMYRCASSLGVGQNQPQHFGDGTRLSIL.

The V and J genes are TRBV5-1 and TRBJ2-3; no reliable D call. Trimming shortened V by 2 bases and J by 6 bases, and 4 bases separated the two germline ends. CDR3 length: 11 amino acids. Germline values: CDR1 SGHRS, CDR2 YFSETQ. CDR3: CASSFRDTQYF. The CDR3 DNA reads TGCGCCAGCAGCTTTCGGGATACGCAGTATTTT.

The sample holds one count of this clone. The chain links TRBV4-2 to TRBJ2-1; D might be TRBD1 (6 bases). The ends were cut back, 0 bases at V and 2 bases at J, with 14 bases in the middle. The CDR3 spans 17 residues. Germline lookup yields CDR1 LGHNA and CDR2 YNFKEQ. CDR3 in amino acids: CASSQDNEGVAYNEQFF. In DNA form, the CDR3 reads TGTGCCAGCAGCCAAGATAATGAGGGGGTAGCCTACAATGAGCAGTTCTTC.

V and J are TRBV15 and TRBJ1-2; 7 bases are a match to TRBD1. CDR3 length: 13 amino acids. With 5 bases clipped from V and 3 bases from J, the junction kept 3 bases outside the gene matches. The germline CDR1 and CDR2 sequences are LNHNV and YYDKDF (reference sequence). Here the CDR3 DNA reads TGTGCCACCAGCGTCGGGACAGACTATGGCTACACCTTC. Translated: CATSVGTDYGYTF.

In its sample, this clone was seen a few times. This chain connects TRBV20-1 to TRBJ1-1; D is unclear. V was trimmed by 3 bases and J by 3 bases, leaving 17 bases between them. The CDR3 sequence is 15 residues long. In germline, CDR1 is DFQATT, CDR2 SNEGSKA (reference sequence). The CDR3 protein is CSASPWLFLYTEAFF. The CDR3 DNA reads TGCAGTGCTAGTCCGTGGCTCTTTTTGTACACTGAAGCTTTCTTT.

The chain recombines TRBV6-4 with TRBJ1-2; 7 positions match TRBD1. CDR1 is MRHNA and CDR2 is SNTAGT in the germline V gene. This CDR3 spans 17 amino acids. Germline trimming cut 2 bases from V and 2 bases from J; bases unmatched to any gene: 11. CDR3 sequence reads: CASSDHSRTGKNYGYTF. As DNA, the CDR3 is TGTGCCAGCAGTGACCACTCCAGGACAGGAAAAAACTATGGCTACACCTTC.

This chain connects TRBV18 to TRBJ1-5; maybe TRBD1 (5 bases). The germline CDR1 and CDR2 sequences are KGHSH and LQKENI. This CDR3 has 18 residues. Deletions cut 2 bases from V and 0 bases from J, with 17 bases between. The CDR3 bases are TGTGCCAGCTCACCAGTATCCGGGGCCGGATATAGCAATCAGCCCCAGCATTTT. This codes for CASSPVSGAGYSNQPQHF.

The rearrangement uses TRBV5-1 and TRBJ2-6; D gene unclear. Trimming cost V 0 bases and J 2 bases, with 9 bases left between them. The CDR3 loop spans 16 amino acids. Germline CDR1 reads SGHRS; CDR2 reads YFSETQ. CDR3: CASSLDFLAGANVLTF. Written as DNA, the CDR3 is TGCGCCAGCAGCTTGGATTTCCTTGCTGGGGCCAACGTCCTGACTTTC.

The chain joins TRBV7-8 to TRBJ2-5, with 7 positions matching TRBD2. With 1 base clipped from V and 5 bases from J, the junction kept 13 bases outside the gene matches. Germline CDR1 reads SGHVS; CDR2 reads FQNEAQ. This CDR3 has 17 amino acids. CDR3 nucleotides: TGTGCCAGCAGCTTAGAGCGGGGCCCCAGCCGTACGGAGACCCAGTACTTC. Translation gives CASSLERGPSRTETQYF.

CDR3 nucleotide sequence: TGTGCCAGCAGCCTACTGACAGGGATAGGCACTGAAGCTTTCTTT. Protein sequence: CASSLLTGIGTEAFF. This chain uses TRBV11-2 with TRBJ1-1; TRBD1 aligns across 7 bases. The V gene's germline CDR1 is SGHAT and CDR2 FQNNGV. The CDR3 contains 15 residues. V was clipped by 5 bases and J by 4 bases; unmatched bases: 10.

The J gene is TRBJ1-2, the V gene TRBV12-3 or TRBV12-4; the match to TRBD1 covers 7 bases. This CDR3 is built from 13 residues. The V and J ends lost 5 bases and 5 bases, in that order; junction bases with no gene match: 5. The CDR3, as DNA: TGTGCCAGCAGTGACGGACAGGATTATGGCTACACCTTC. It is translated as CASSDGQDYGYTF.

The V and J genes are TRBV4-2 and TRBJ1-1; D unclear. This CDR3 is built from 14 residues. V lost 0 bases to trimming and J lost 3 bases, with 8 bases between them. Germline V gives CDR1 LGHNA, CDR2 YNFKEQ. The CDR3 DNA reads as TGTGCCAGCAGCCAAGATGCGCTTTACACTGAAGCTTTCTTT. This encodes CASSQDALYTEAFF.

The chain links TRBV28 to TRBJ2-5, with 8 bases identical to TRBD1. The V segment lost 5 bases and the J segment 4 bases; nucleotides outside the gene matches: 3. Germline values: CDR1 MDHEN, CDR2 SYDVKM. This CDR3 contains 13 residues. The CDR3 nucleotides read TGTGCCAGCAGTCGCGACAGGGGAGAGACCCAGTACTTC. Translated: CASSRDRGETQYF.

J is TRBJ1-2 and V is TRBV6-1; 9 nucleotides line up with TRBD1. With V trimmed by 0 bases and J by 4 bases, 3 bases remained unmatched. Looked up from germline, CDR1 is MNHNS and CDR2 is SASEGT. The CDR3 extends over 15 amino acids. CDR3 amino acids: CASSEAGQGGYGYTF. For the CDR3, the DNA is TGTGCCAGCAGTGAAGCGGGACAGGGAGGCTATGGCTACACCTTC.

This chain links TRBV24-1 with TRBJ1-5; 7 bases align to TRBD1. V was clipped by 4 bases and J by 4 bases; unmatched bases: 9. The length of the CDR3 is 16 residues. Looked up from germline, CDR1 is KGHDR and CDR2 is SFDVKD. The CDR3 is CATSDPLTGINQPQHF. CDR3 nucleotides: TGTGCCACCAGTGACCCTTTGACAGGGATTAATCAGCCCCAGCATTTT.

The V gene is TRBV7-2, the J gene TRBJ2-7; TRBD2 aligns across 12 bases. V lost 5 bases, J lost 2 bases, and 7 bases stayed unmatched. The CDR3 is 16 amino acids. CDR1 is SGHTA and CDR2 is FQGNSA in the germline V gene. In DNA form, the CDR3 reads TGTGCCAGCAGCCCCGGACTAGCGGGACCTGCCTACGAGCAGTACTTC. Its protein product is CASSPGLAGPAYEQYF.

The CDR3 nucleotides read TGTGCCAGCAGTTTCGGGGGGTTACGTGAGCAGCCCCAGCATTTT. Translation gives CASSFGGLREQPQHF. This chain links TRBV28 with TRBJ1-5; TRBD1 might be the D (5 bases). Germline values: CDR1 MDHEN, CDR2 SYDVKM. Trimming cost V 3 bases and J 7 bases, with 16 bases left between them. The CDR3 extends over 15 amino acids.